The T cell receptor beta chain described here comes from a study of beta chain features in type 1 diabetes. The sequenced template was cDNA made from the entire isolated RNA. Produced via immunoSEQ multiplex PCR; TCRdb's table is partial and in-frame only. The sample gives around 300,000 clones, roughly 8% of which show up once; approximately 0.93% is in the top ten. Note on this clone: Its cognate antigen is unknown.

Findings and limits, study-wide: It was possible that PCR favored shorter templates, equally so in patients and controls. In comparison with healthy donors, patients had naive, central memory and Treg TCRB repertoires that appeared more similar.

Sorting of CD4+ naive, central memory, regulatory and stem cell-like memory cells was performed via CD45RO/CCR7/CD25/CD127/CD95/CD27. Purity exceeded 98% in all sorted populations. Sequenced sample: central memory CD4+ T cells from blood. The receptor's source is a young woman in good health.

CDR3 in amino acids: CRREGEQFF. In DNA form, the CDR3 reads TGCAGGCGCGAGGGTGAGCAGTTCTTC. The rearrangement links TRBV20-1 to TRBJ2-1; D is possibly TRBD2 (5 bases). This CDR3 is built from 9 residues. Per the germline V gene, CDR1 is DFQATT and CDR2 is SNEGSKA (reference sequence).